The clone carrying this TCR beta chain came up a few times. The antigen remains undetermined. This CDR3 spans 13 amino acids. V was trimmed by 3 bases and J by 7 bases, leaving 9 bases between them. Germline V gives CDR1 KGHDR, CDR2 SFDVKD. The data stem from a study of regulatory T cells in long-lasting Graves disease. Construction of TCR beta libraries relied on iRepertoire HTBI primers and on Arm-PCR targeting CDR3 regions. TCRdb used MiXCR to reprocess the multiplex PCR reads, holding one entry per CDR3 protein. The profile shows about 380,000 distinct CDR3 sequences, around 15% of them singletons. Findings of the study overall: Segments TRBV28, TRBJ1-2 and TRBJ2-5 showed preferential usage in persistent disease.

Time point indicated: newly diagnosed GD, antithyroid drugs for less than 3 months. RNA isolated from PBMCs was used to make the TCR library. Graves' disease was diagnosed by American Thyroid Association guidelines. The genes are TRBV24-1 and TRBJ2-1; D perhaps matches TRBD2 (6 bases). This TCR was recovered from a female donor with Graves disease. The source material was peripheral blood mononuclear cells (PBMCs), sampled at new diagnosis, from a patient treated with antithyroid drugs. In DNA, the CDR3 is TGTGCCACCAGTGATCTGGAGGGGAATGAGCAGTTCTTC. The encoded protein is CATSDLEGNEQFF.